The 12 T cell receptor beta chains below come from one sample, sequenced in a study of post-analysis software for immune sequencing data. General study findings and limits: Controls had lower frequencies than patients of 4 or 5 TRBV segments, which included TRBV5-6, TRBV5-1 and TRBV20-1.

TCR beta cDNA libraries had unique molecular identifiers. Using its own MiXCR run on the PCR reads, TCRdb lists one record per CDR3 protein. This table holds 500,000 to 600,000 distinct CDR3 sequences, roughly two fifths found once. Which antigens these TCRs recognize remains unknown. Material: blood. Receptors originate from a girl aged 10-17 years with multiple sclerosis.

The V gene is TRBV27, the J gene TRBJ2-3, with D possibly called TRBD1 or TRBD2 (6 bases each). Trimming removed 5 bases at V and 0 bases at J, with 18 bases between. CDR1 is MNHEY, CDR2 SMNVEV, per germline (reference sequence). This CDR3 spans 17 amino acids. The CDR3 DNA reads as TGTGCCAGCAGTCACTCTGCGAGGGGGAGGAGCACAGATACGCAGTATTTT. It yields the protein CASSHSARGRSTDTQYF.

This clonotype appeared a single time. CDR3 residues: CASSLRPEGSFTDTQYF. CDR3 in DNA: TGTGCCAGCAGCTTAAGACCAGAGGGGTCCTTCACAGATACGCAGTATTTT. The chain uses TRBV11-2 and TRBJ2-3, with D perhaps TRBD1 or TRBD2 (5 bases each). In germline, CDR1 is SGHAT, CDR2 FQNNGV. This CDR3 is built from 17 residues. Trimming took 2 bases from V and 2 from J, leaving 17 bases between them. Variable domain in full (rest from reference TRBV11-2 and TRBJ2-3): EAGVAQSPRYKIIEKRQSVAFWCNPISGHATLYWYQQILGQGPKLLIQFQNNGVVDDSQLPKDRFSAERLKGVDSTLKIQPAKLEDSAVYLCASSLRPEGSFTDTQYFGPGTRLTVL.

This clonotype was found a few times. The CDR3 spells CASSTQTGRNEQFF. The CDR3 nucleotides read TGTGCCAGCAGTACGCAGACAGGGCGGAATGAGCAGTTCTTC. The rearrangement links TRBV6-2 or TRBV6-3 to TRBJ2-1, with TRBD1 matching 7 bases. With 5 bases clipped from V and 7 bases from J, the junction kept 8 bases outside the gene matches. This CDR3 spans 14 amino acids. Germline V gene data show CDR1 as MNHEY and CDR2 as SVGEGT.

This rearrangement joins TRBV3-1 to TRBJ2-5, with TRBD2 identical over 8 bases. The CDR3 extends over 17 amino acids. Germline assignment: CDR1 LGHDT and CDR2 YNNKEL (reference sequence). V gave up 0 bases and J gave up 2 bases; unmatched junction bases: 8. The CDR3 DNA reads TGTGCCAGCAGCCAAGAGGGAGGTACTAGCGGACAAGAGACCCAGTACTTC. Protein sequence: CASSQEGGTSGQETQYF.

This clonotype has only a few counts. V usage is TRBV20-1 and J usage is TRBJ2-3; D unclear. Germline V lookup: CDR1 DFQATT, CDR2 SNEGSKA (reference sequence). The CDR3 sequence is 13 residues long. CDR3 nucleotides: TGCAGGATTCCGTTACCAAACACAGATACGCAGTATTTT. Its protein product is CRIPLPNTDTQYF.

The rearrangement joins TRBV18 to TRBJ2-1; 12 bases are shared with TRBD2. The germline CDR1 and CDR2 sequences are KGHSH and LQKENI. Germline trimming cut 9 bases from V and 6 bases from J; bases unmatched to any gene: 12. This CDR3 has 16 amino acids. The CDR3 DNA reads TGTGCCAGTCACACTGCACTAGCGGGGGGCTCCAATGAGCAGTTCTTC. It codes for CASHTALAGGSNEQFF.

This clonotype was recorded a few times. This chain links TRBV20-1 with TRBJ2-3; D not resolved. Germline lookup yields CDR1 DFQATT and CDR2 SNEGSKA (reference sequence). The CDR3 extends over 15 amino acids. V gave up 0 bases and J gave up 9 bases, with 19 bases separating them. Written as DNA, the CDR3 is TGCAGTGCTAGAGACCGTGACGACCCAACACGAACGCAGTATTTT. This gives the protein CSARDRDDPTRTQYF.

This clonotype was picked up one time. A much larger clonotype is one base distant, so this may be a read error. V is TRBV7-8 and J is TRBJ2-4; the D gene is possibly TRBD2 (7 bases). In germline, CDR1 is SGHVS, CDR2 FQNEAQ. CDR3 length equals 15 residues. The germline V and J ends were trimmed by 11 bases and 11 bases, with 28 bases remaining between them. This CDR3 is CAGTTGDGRQGFQYF. The CDR3 nucleotides are TGTGCCGGCACAACCGGGGACGGGAGGCAGGGGTTTCAGTACTTC.

This clonotype was counted only a few times. The gene calls are TRBV9 and TRBJ1-1, with D uncertain. Germline loops: CDR1 SGDLS, CDR2 YYNGEE. The V end was cut by 4 bases, the J end by 1 base, with 11 bases between. This CDR3 spans 14 amino acids. CDR3 amino acids: CASSPDETNTEAFF. CDR3 sequence (DNA): TGTGCCAGCAGCCCCGATGAAACGAACACTGAAGCTTTCTTT.

The rearrangement links TRBV11-2 to TRBJ1-6; D is undetermined. Germline V CDR1 and CDR2: SGHAT, FQNNGV. The CDR3 runs 16 residues. Between the trimmed V and J ends, which lost 2 bases and 6 bases, there was a span of 14 bases. The CDR3, as DNA: TGTGCCAGCAGCTTATACGCGCGGGGATTTAATTCACCCCTCCACTTT. This encodes CASSLYARGFNSPLHF.

With respect to this clonotype: A much larger clone is a single base away; this may be a read error. The gene calls are TRBV12-3 or TRBV12-4 and TRBJ2-1, with D maybe TRBD2 (6 bases). CDR3 length: 14 residues. CDR3 sequence: CASIPGLPSNKQFF. CDR3 coding DNA: TGTGCCAGCATTCCGGGACTCCCCAGCAATAAGCAGTTCTTC.

The rearrangement links TRBV30 to TRBJ1-5; TRBD1 is a possible D gene (6 bases). Trimming removed 6 bases at V and 2 bases at J, with 14 bases between. This CDR3 region has 14 residues. Germline values: CDR1 GTSNPN, CDR2 SVGIG (reference sequence). CDR3 coding DNA: TGTGCCTGTAATACAGGGAATCGCAATCAGCCCCAGCATTTT. Its translation is CACNTGNRNQPQHF. The whole variable domain, remainder taken from reference TRBV30 and TRBJ1-5, is SQTIHQWPATLVQPVGSPLSLECTVEGTSNPNLYWYRQAAGRGLQLLFYSVGIGQISSEVPQNLSASRPQDRQFILSSKKLLLSDSGFYLCACNTGNRNQPQHFGDGTRLSIL.